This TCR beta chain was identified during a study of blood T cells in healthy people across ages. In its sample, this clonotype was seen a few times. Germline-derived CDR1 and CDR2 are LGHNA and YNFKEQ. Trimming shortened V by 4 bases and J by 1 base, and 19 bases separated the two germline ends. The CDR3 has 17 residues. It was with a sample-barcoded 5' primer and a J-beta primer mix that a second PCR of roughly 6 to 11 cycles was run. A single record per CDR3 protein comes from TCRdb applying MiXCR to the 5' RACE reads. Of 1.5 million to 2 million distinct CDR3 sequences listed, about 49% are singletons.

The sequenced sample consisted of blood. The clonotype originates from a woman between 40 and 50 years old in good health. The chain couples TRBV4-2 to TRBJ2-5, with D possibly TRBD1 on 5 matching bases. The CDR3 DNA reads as TGTGCCAGCAGCCCGCATTGGGGCAGCCCCGTCCAAGAGACCCAGTACTTC. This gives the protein CASSPHWGSPVQETQYF.